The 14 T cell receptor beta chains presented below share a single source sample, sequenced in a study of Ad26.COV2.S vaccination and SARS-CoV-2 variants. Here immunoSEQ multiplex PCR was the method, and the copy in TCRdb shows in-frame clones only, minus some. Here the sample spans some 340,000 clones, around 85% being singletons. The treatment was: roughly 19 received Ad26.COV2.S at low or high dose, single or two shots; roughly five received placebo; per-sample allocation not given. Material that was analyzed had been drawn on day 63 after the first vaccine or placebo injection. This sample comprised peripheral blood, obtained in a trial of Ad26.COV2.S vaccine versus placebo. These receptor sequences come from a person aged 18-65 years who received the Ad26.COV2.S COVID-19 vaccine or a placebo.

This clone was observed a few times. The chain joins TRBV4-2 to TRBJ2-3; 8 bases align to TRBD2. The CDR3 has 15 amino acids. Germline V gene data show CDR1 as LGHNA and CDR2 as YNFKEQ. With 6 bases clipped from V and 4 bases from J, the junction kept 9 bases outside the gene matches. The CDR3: CASRSSGVGADTQYF. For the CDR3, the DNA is TGTGCCAGCAGAAGTAGCGGGGTAGGAGCAGATACGCAGTATTTT.

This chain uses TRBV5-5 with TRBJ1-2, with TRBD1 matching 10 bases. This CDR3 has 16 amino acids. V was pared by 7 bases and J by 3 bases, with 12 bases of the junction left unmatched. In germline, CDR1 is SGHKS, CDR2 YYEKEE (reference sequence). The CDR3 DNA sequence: TGTGCCAGCGACGATGCGGACAGGGGGAGATACTATGGCTACACCTTC. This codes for CASDDADRGRYYGYTF.

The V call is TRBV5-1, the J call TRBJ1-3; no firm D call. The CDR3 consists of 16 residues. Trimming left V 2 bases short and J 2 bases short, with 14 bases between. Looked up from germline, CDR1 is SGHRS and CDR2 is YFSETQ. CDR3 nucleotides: TGCGCCAGCAGCTTAGGAGGGTTAGGAACTGGAAACACCATATATTTT. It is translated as CASSLGGLGTGNTIYF.

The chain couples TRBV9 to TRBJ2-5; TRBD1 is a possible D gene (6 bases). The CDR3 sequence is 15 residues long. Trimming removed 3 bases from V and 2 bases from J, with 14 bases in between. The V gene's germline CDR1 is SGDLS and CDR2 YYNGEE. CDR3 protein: CASSGGSTGQETQYF. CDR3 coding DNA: TGTGCCAGCAGCGGGGGGTCTACAGGGCAAGAGACCCAGTACTTC.

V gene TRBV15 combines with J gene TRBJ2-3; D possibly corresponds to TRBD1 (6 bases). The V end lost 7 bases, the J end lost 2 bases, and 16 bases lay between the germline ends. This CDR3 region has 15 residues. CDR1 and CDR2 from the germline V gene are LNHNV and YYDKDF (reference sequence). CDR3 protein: CATTVQGHSTDTQYF. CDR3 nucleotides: TGTGCCACCACGGTTCAGGGGCACTCCACAGATACGCAGTATTTT.

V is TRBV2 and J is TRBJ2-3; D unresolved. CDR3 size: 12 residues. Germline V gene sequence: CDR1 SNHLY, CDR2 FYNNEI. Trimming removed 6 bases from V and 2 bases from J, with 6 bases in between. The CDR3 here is CASRANTDTQYF. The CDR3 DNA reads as TGTGCCAGCAGGGCTAACACAGATACGCAGTATTTT.

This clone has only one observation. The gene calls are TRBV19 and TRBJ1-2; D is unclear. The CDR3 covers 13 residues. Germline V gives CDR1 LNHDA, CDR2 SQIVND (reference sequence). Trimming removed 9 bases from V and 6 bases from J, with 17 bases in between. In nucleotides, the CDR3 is TGTGCCAGCCAGTCTGGGAATAAGAATGGCTACACCTTC. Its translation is CASQSGNKNGYTF.

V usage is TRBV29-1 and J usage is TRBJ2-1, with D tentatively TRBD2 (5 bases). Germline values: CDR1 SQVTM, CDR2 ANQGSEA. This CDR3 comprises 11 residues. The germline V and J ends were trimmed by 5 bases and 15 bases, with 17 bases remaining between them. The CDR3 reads CSVSDSGRWFF. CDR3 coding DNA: TGCAGCGTTTCGGACTCTGGTCGGTGGTTCTTC.

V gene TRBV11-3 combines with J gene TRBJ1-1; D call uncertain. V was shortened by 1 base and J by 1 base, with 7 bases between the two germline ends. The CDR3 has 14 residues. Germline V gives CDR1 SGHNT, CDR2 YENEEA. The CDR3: CASSLAAENTEAFF. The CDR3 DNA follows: TGTGCCAGCAGCTTAGCGGCAGAGAACACTGAAGCTTTCTTT. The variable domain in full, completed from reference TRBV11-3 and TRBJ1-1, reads EAGVVQSPRYKIIEKKQPVAFWCNPISGHNTLYWYLQNLGQGPELLIRYENEEAVDDSQLPKDRFSAERLKGVDSTLKIQPAELGDSAVYLCASSLAAENTEAFFGQGTRLTVV.

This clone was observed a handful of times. The CDR3 sequence is CSVEDPRRALTQYF. CDR3 coding DNA: TGCAGCGTTGAAGATCCCAGGCGCGCCCTGACCCAGTACTTC. The V gene is TRBV29-1, the J gene TRBJ2-5; the D is unclear. Per the germline V gene, CDR1 is SQVTM and CDR2 is ANQGSEA. Trimming cost V 0 bases and J 7 bases, with 15 bases left between them. The CDR3 is 14 amino acids.

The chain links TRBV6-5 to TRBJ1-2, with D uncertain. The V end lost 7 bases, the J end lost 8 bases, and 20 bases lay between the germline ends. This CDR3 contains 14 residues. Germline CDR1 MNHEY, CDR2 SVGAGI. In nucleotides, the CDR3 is TGTGCCAGCACCAGAACGAGGGATGAAAGGGGCTACACCTTC. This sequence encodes CASTRTRDERGYTF.

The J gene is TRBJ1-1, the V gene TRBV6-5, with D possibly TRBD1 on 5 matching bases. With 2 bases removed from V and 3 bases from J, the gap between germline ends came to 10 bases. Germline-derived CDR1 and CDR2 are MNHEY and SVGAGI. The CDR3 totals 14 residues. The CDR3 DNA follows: TGTGCCAGCAGTTACGGGGGGAGTGACACTGAAGCTTTCTTT. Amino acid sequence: CASSYGGSDTEAFF.

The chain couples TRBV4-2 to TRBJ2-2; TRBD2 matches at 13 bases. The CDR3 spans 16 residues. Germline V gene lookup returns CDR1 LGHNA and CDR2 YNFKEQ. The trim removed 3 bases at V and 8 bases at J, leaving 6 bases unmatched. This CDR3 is CASSQRTSGGKGELFF. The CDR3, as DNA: TGTGCCAGCAGCCAGAGGACTAGCGGGGGAAAGGGGGAGCTGTTTTTT.

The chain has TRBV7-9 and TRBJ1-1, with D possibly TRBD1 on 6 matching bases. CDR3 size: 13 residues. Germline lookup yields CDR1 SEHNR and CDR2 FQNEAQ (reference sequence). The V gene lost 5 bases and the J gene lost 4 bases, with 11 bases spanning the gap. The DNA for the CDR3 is TGTGCCAGCAGCCAACAGGGATCCACTGAAGCTTTCTTT. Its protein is CASSQQGSTEAFF.